These T cell receptor beta chains were read from a single sample in a study of a mutant IDH1 vaccine in newly diagnosed glioma. Their antigen targets remain unknown. Sequencing used immunoSEQ multiplex PCR; TCRdb keeps in-frame clones, though not all of them. Of some 87,000 clones detected, roughly 77% appear once; the ten largest clones hold roughly 5.6%. Sample: PBMCs, taken from a glioma patient whose treatment included an IDH1 peptide vaccine. Receptors originate from a man aged 35 to 55 with glioma. Both conserved end residues are trimmed from each CDR3. The order of the fields is D gene, clone size, J gene, V gene, CDR3 protein. The D gene is left open where the match is weak. Expanded clones get a size class; other rows say once, few or many, or leave the size out.

D gene: NA
clone size: NA
J gene: TRBJ1-5
V gene: TRBV28
CDR3 protein: ASSLGEGHWPQH

D gene: NA
clone size: few
J gene: TRBJ1-2
V gene: TRBV5-6
CDR3 protein: ASSSDINYGYT

D gene: TRBD2
clone size: once
J gene: TRBJ2-3
V gene: TRBV11-1
CDR3 protein: ASSSGGVADTQY

D gene: NA
clone size: NA
J gene: TRBJ1-3
V gene: TRBV7-9
CDR3 protein: ASSRRGRGDTIY

D gene: NA
clone size: NA
J gene: TRBJ1-1
V gene: TRBV6-6
CDR3 protein: ASGQQNTEAF

D gene: NA
clone size: NA
J gene: TRBJ2-7
V gene: TRBV28
CDR3 protein: ASRTGRSYEQY

D gene: TRBD1
clone size: NA
J gene: TRBJ2-5
V gene: TRBV5-4
CDR3 protein: ASSFGDRGETQY

D gene: TRBD2
clone size: NA
J gene: TRBJ2-2
V gene: TRBV29-1
CDR3 protein: SAMLFSPRREYAGELF

D gene: TRBD2
clone size: NA
J gene: TRBJ2-1
V gene: TRBV7-2
CDR3 protein: ASSRLAGPHNEQF

D gene: TRBD1
clone size: NA
J gene: TRBJ2-5
V gene: TRBV7-3
CDR3 protein: ASSLGGQGQETQY

D gene: NA
clone size: NA
J gene: TRBJ2-1
V gene: TRBV5-1
CDR3 protein: ASSLVVGYNEQF

D gene: NA
clone size: NA
J gene: TRBJ1-5
V gene: TRBV30
CDR3 protein: AWSSGQYSNQPQH

D gene: NA
clone size: NA
J gene: TRBJ2-1
V gene: TRBV10-3
CDR3 protein: AIRPRDLYNEQF

D gene: TRBD1
clone size: NA
J gene: TRBJ2-2
V gene: TRBV2
CDR3 protein: ASSVDRGFAGELF

D gene: TRBD1
clone size: NA
J gene: TRBJ2-3
V gene: TRBV7-2
CDR3 protein: ASSFAIRGSYTDTQY

D gene: NA
clone size: NA
J gene: TRBJ1-1
V gene: TRBV5-5
CDR3 protein: ASSLWGMEAAF

D gene: NA
clone size: few
J gene: TRBJ1-3
V gene: TRBV6-5
CDR3 protein: ASTLSEGGNTIY

D gene: NA
clone size: NA
J gene: TRBJ2-7
V gene: TRBV2
CDR3 protein: ASSTVARGREQY

D gene: NA
clone size: NA
J gene: TRBJ2-2
V gene: TRBV6-1
CDR3 protein: ASRKGTGNTGELF

D gene: NA
clone size: once
J gene: TRBJ2-2
V gene: TRBV11-2
CDR3 protein: ASSLDADISPGELF

D gene: NA
clone size: NA
J gene: TRBJ2-7
V gene: TRBV28
CDR3 protein: ASSQIQGGRNEQY

D gene: NA
clone size: NA
J gene: TRBJ1-3
V gene: TRBV7-2
CDR3 protein: ASSLGGTGNTIY

D gene: TRBD1
clone size: once
J gene: TRBJ1-2
V gene: TRBV25-1
CDR3 protein: ASSESHRGYGYT

D gene: TRBD1
clone size: NA
J gene: TRBJ2-7
V gene: TRBV9
CDR3 protein: ASSFGTEYEQY

D gene: TRBD1
clone size: NA
J gene: TRBJ1-1
V gene: TRBV6-5
CDR3 protein: ASSSDRLGAF

D gene: TRBD1
clone size: NA
J gene: TRBJ1-4
V gene: TRBV14
CDR3 protein: ASSQEGRGRKKLF

D gene: NA
clone size: few
J gene: TRBJ2-3
V gene: TRBV4-3
CDR3 protein: ASSQVGAGTQY

D gene: NA
clone size: NA
J gene: TRBJ1-1
V gene: TRBV11-3
CDR3 protein: ASSPAGTYTEAF

D gene: NA
clone size: NA
J gene: TRBJ1-6
V gene: TRBV6-5
CDR3 protein: ASSYSVMGAPLH

D gene: NA
clone size: NA
J gene: TRBJ1-5
V gene: TRBV7-2
CDR3 protein: ASSLGGIADQPQH

D gene: TRBD1
clone size: NA
J gene: TRBJ1-2
V gene: TRBV7-9
CDR3 protein: ASSQATGGAYGYT